These 13 T cell receptor beta chains originate from one sample sequenced in a study of blood T cell repertoires in COVID-19. Profiling relied on immunoSEQ multiplex PCR, and the TCRdb table lists in-frame clones only, not all of them. The sample lists about 54,000 clones; over 80% were seen once. The sequencing sample was made of peripheral blood. All receptors derive from a woman aged 60 to 75 with acute or convalescent COVID-19.

This clone was seen a handful of times. The gene calls are TRBV9 and TRBJ2-1, with a weak D call TRBD1 (6 bases). This CDR3 region has 15 residues. Trimming took off 3 bases at V and 0 bases at J, with 10 bases between the two ends. Germline CDR1 SGDLS, CDR2 YYNGEE. Written as DNA, the CDR3 is TGTGCCAGCAGCGCCGGGACAAACTCCTACAATGAGCAGTTCTTC. Translated: CASSAGTNSYNEQFF. The full variable domain, its missing parts supplied by reference TRBV9 and TRBJ2-1, is DSGVTQTPKHLITATGQRVTLRCSPRSGDLSVYWYQQSLDQGLQFLIQYYNGEERAKGNILERFSAQQFPDLHSELNLSSLELGDSALYFCASSAGTNSYNEQFFGPGTRLTVL.

The V gene is TRBV7-9, the J gene TRBJ1-4; D is perhaps TRBD1 (5 bases). The CDR3 runs to 14 residues. Germline loops: CDR1 SEHNR, CDR2 FQNEAQ (reference sequence). Between the trimmed V and J ends, which lost 5 bases and 8 bases, there was a span of 15 bases. The CDR3 sequence: CASSVTSGAEKLFF. As DNA, the CDR3 is TGTGCCAGCAGCGTGACAAGTGGGGCGGAAAAACTGTTTTTT.

The CDR3 sequence: CASSSYRGLGRTDTQYF. The CDR3 DNA follows: TGTGCCAGCAGTTCGTACAGGGGCCTTGGACGCACAGATACGCAGTATTTT. The chain carries TRBV28 and TRBJ2-3; 7 bases line up with TRBD1. The J segment lost 1 base and the V segment lost 4 bases, leaving 11 bases of the junction unmatched. This CDR3 is built from 17 residues. Germline V gene lookup returns CDR1 MDHEN and CDR2 SYDVKM.

The chain combines TRBV28 with TRBJ1-6; no clear D gene. Trimming removed 7 bases from V and 9 bases from J, with 16 bases in between. The CDR3 loop spans 14 amino acids. Germline V gives CDR1 MDHEN, CDR2 SYDVKM. The CDR3 region is CASNTMGGISPLHF. CDR3 in DNA: TGTGCCAGCAACACAATGGGCGGGATTTCACCCCTCCACTTT.

The CDR3 nucleotides read TGTGCCACCAGCAGAGGGCTCCCGCCCTCCTACGAGCAGTACTTC. Translated: CATSRGLPPSYEQYF. The rearrangement links TRBV15 to TRBJ2-7; no clear D. The germline V gene encodes CDR1 LNHNV and CDR2 YYDKDF (reference sequence). The V gene lost 1 base and the J gene lost 0 bases, with 10 bases spanning the gap. This CDR3 has 15 residues.

The chain combines TRBV27 with TRBJ2-1; 9 positions agree with TRBD2. V gave up 3 bases and J gave up 7 bases; unmatched junction bases: 7. The CDR3 is 15 amino acids. Germline loops: CDR1 MNHEY, CDR2 SMNVEV (reference sequence). The CDR3 DNA reads as TGTGCCAGCAGTTTTGTTGGGACTAGCTTGAATGAGCAGTTCTTC. Encoded protein: CASSFVGTSLNEQFF.

This clone came up a few times. The CDR3 sequence: CASSSGFNQPQHF. In DNA form, the CDR3 reads TGTGCCAGCAGTTCAGGGTTCAATCAGCCCCAGCATTTT. The chain links TRBV12-3 or TRBV12-4 to TRBJ1-5; possibly TRBD1 for D (5 bases). The CDR3 extends over 13 amino acids. The V end lost 4 bases, the J end lost 3 bases, and 7 bases lay between the germline ends.

This sequence joins TRBV29-1 and TRBJ2-1, with TRBD1 matching over 9 bases. There are 14 residues in the CDR3. Germline V gene sequence: CDR1 SQVTM, CDR2 ANQGSEA. Trimming cost V 7 bases and J 7 bases; bases outside gene matches: 11. In DNA form, the CDR3 reads TGCAGCGCTCAGCCGGGACAGGGTGGGAATGAGCAGTTCTTC. Encoded protein: CSAQPGQGGNEQFF.

The chain joins TRBV5-3 to TRBJ2-1, with D possibly being TRBD2 (5 bases). TRBV5-3 is an ORF for which the function is uncertain. V shed 0 bases and J shed 2 bases, with 9 bases lying between them. CDR3 length: 15 residues. The DNA for the CDR3 is TGTGCCAGAAGCTTGGAGGACTCCCCCTACAATGAGCAGTTCTTC. Its translation: CARSLEDSPYNEQFF.

The V call is TRBV19, the J call TRBJ1-2, with a possible D match to TRBD1 (6 bases). V dropped 10 bases and J dropped 1 base, with 10 bases sitting between them. Germline V gene sequence: CDR1 LNHDA, CDR2 SQIVND (reference sequence). The CDR3 runs to 12 residues. CDR3 amino acids: CATGQFNYGYTF. In DNA, the CDR3 is TGTGCCACCGGACAGTTTAACTATGGCTACACCTTC.

The chain joins TRBV5-1 to TRBJ2-3, with 7 bases matching TRBD2. CDR1 SGHRS and CDR2 YFSETQ come from the germline V gene. V lost 4 bases and J lost 4; bases outside the gene matches: 15. The CDR3 runs to 17 residues. CDR3 bases: TGCGCCAGCAGCCCCCTGCCCTCGGCGGGAGTTCCAGATACGCAGTATTTT. Amino acid sequence: CASSPLPSAGVPDTQYF.

The chain has TRBV24-1 and TRBJ1-2; 12 bases are a match to TRBD1. J was trimmed by 13 bases and V by 9 bases; bases with no gene match: 8. The CDR3 length is 12 residues. Germline assignment: CDR1 KGHDR and CDR2 SFDVKD. The CDR3 DNA follows: TGTGCCACCGGAACGGGACAGGGGGCGCCCACCTTC. Encoded protein: CATGTGQGAPTF.

The V call is TRBV18, the J call TRBJ2-2; 7 nucleotides align to TRBD1. Trimming took 4 bases from V and 0 from J; bases not matched to a gene: 5. Germline lookup yields CDR1 KGHSH and CDR2 LQKENI. This CDR3 has 16 residues. The CDR3 reads CASSRDRTSNTGELFF. CDR3 DNA: TGTGCCAGCTCACGGGACAGAACGTCGAACACCGGGGAGCTGTTTTTT.